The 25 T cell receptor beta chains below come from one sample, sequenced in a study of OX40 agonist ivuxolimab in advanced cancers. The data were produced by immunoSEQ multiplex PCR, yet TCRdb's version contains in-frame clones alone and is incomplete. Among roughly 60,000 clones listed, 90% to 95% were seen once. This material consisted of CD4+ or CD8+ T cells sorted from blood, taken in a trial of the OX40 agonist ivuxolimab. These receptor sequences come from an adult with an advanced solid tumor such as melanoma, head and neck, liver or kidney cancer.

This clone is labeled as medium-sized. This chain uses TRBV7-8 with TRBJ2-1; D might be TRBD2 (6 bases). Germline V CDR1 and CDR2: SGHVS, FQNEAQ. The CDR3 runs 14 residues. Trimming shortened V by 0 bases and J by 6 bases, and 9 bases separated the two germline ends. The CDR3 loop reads CASSLAYGGNEQFF. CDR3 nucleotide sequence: TGTGCCAGCAGCTTAGCGTACGGGGGCAATGAGCAGTTCTTC. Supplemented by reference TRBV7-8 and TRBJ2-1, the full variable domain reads GAGVSQSPRYKVAKRGQDVALRCDPISGHVSLFWYQQALGQGPEFLTYFQNEAQLDKSGLPSDRFFAERPEGSVSTLKIQRTQQEDSAVYLCASSLAYGGNEQFFGPGTRLTVL.

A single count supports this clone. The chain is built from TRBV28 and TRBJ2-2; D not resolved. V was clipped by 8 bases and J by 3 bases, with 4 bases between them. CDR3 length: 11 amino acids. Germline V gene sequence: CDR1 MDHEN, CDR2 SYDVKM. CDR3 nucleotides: TGTGCCAGCGTTTACACCGGGGAGCTGTTTTTT. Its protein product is CASVYTGELFF.

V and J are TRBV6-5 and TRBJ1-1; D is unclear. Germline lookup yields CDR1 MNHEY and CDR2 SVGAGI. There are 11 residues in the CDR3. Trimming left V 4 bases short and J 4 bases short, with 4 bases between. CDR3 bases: TGTGCCAGCAGTTTCGTCACTGAAGCTTTCTTT. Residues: CASSFVTEAFF.

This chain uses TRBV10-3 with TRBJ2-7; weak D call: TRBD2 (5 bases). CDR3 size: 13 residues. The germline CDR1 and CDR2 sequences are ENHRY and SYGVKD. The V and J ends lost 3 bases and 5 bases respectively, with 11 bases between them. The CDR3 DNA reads TGTGCCATCAGTGAAAGAGGGTCCCACGAGCAGTACTTC. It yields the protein CAISERGSHEQYF.

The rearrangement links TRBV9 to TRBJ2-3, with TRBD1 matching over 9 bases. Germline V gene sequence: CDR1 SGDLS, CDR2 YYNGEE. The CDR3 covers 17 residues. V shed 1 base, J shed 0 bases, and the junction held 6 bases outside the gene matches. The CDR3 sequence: CASSVFGTGLSTDTQYF. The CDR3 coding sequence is TGTGCCAGCAGCGTATTTGGGACAGGGCTTAGCACAGATACGCAGTATTTT. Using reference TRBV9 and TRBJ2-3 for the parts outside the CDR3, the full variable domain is DSGVTQTPKHLITATGQRVTLRCSPRSGDLSVYWYQQSLDQGLQFLIQYYNGEERAKGNILERFSAQQFPDLHSELNLSSLELGDSALYFCASSVFGTGLSTDTQYFGPGTRLTVL.

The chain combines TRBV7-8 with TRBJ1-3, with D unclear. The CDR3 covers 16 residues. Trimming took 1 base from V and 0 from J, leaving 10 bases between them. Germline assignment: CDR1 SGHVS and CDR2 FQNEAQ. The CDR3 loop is CASSLGGSPSGNTIYF. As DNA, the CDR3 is TGTGCCAGCAGCTTAGGCGGCAGCCCCTCTGGAAACACCATATATTTT.

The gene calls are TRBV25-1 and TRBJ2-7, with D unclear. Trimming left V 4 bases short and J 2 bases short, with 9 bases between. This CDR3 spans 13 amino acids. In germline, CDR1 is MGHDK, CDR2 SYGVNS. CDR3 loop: CASSGTDTYEQYF. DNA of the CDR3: TGTGCCAGCAGTGGGACGGATACCTACGAGCAGTACTTC.

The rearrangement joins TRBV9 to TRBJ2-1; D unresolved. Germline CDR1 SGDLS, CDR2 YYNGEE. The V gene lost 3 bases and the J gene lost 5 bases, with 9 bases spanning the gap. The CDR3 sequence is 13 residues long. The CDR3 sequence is CASSAPVDNEQFF. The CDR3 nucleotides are TGTGCCAGCAGCGCCCCAGTTGACAATGAGCAGTTCTTC.

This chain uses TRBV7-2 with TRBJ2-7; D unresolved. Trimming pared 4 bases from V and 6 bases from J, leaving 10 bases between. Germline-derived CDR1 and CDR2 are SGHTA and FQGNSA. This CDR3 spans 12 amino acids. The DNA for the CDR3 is TGTGCCAGCAGCTATTTTGGCCGCGAGCAGTACTTC. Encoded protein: CASSYFGREQYF.

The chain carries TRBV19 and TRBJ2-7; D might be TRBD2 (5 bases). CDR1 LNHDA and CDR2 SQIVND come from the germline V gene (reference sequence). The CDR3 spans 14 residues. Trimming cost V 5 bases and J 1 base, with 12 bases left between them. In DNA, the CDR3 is TGTGCCAGTAGTGCCGGACTGGGATCCTACGAGCAGTACTTC. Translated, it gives CASSAGLGSYEQYF.

CDR3 region: CASSFEASGRDFGTGELFF. The CDR3 DNA reads as TGTGCCAGCAGCTTCGAGGCTAGCGGGAGGGATTTTGGCACCGGGGAGCTGTTTTTT. The chain combines TRBV7-2 with TRBJ2-2; 12 bases are a match to TRBD2. The CDR3 length is 19 residues. CDR1 and CDR2 from the germline V gene are SGHTA and FQGNSA. The ends lost 3 bases at V and 4 bases at J; junction bases unmatched: 12.

CDR3 coding DNA: TGTGCCAGCAGCCAGCAAGCGGGAGGGCTTGGGGAGACCCAGTACTTC. Protein sequence: CASSQQAGGLGETQYF. The gene calls are TRBV4-2 and TRBJ2-5; 10 bases align to TRBD2. Germline CDR1 reads LGHNA; CDR2 reads YNFKEQ. CDR3 length: 16 amino acids. The V segment lost 3 bases and the J segment 5 bases; nucleotides outside the gene matches: 9.

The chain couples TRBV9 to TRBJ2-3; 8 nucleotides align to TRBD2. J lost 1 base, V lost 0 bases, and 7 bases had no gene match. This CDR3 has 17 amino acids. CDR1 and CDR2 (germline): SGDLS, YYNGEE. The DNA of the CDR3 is TGTGCCAGCAGCGTAGCTTACGGGACTAGAGGCACAGATACGCAGTATTTT. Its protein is CASSVAYGTRGTDTQYF.

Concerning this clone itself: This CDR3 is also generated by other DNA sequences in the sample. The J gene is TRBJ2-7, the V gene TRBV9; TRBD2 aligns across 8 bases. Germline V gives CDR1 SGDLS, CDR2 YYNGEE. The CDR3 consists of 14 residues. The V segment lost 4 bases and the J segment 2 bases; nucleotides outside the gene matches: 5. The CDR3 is CASSPGGAAYEQYF. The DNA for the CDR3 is TGTGCCAGCAGCCCGGGGGGGGCGGCCTACGAGCAGTACTTC.

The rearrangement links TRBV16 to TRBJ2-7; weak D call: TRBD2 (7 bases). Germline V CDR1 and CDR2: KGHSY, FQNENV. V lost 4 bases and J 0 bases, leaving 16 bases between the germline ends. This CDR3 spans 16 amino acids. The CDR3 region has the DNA TGTGCCAGCAGCCCCGCGAGGGGGAGGGCCTCCTACGAGCAGTACTTC. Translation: CASSPARGRASYEQYF.

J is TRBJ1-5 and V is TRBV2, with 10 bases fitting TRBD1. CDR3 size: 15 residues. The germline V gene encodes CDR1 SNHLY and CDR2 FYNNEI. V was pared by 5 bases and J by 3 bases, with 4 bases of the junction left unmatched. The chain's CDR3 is CASSTDRGLNQPQHF. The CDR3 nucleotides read TGTGCCAGCAGTACTGACAGGGGGCTCAATCAGCCCCAGCATTTT.

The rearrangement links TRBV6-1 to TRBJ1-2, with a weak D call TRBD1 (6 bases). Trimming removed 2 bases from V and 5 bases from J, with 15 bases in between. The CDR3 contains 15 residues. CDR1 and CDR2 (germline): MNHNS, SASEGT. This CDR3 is CASSEFDRSKYGYTF. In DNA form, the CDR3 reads TGTGCCAGCAGTGAATTCGACAGGTCGAAGTATGGCTACACCTTC.

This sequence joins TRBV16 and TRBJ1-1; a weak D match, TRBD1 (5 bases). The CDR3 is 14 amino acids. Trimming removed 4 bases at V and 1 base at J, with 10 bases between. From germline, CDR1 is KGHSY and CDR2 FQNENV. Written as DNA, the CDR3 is TGTGCCAGCAGCCTATGGAGGGGGAACACTGAAGCTTTCTTT. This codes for CASSLWRGNTEAFF.

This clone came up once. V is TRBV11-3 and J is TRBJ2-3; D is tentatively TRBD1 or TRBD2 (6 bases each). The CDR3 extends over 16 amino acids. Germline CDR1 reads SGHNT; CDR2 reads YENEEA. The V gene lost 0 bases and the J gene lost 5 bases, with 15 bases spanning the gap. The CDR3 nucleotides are TGTGCCAGCAGCTTAGATATCAGGGGAGGAGAAGATACGCAGTATTTT. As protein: CASSLDIRGGEDTQYF.

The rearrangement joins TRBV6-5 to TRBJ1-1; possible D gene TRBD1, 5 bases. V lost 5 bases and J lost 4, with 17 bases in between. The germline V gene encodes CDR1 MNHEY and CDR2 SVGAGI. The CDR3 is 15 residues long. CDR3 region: CASSPGTSGGTEAFF. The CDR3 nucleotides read TGTGCCAGCAGTCCCGGGACCTCCGGGGGCACTGAAGCTTTCTTT.

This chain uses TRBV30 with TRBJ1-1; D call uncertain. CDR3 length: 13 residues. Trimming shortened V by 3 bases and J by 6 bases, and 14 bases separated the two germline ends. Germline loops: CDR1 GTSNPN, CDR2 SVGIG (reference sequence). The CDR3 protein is CAWRAAGWAEAFF. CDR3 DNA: TGTGCCTGGAGAGCGGCGGGTTGGGCTGAAGCTTTCTTT. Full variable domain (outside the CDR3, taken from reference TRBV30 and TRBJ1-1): SQTIHQWPATLVQPVGSPLSLECTVEGTSNPNLYWYRQAAGRGLQLLFYSVGIGQISSEVPQNLSASRPQDRQFILSSKKLLLSDSGFYLCAWRAAGWAEAFFGQGTRLTVV.

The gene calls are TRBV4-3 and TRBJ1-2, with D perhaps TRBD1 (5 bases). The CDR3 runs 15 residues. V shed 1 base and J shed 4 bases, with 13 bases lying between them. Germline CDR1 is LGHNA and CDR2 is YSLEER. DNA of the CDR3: TGCGCCAGCAGCCAAGCCTGGGGGGTCGGCTATGGCTACACCTTC. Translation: CASSQAWGVGYGYTF.

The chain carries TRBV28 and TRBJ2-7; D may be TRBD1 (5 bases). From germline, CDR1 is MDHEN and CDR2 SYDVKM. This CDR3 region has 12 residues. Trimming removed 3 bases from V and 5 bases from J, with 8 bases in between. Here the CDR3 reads CASSFGADEQYF. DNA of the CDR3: TGTGCCAGCAGTTTTGGGGCGGACGAGCAGTACTTC. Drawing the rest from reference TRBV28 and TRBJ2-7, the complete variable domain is DVKVTQSSRYLVKRTGEKVFLECVQDMDHENMFWYRQDPGLGLRLIYFSYDVKMKEKGDIPEGYSVSREKKERFSLILESASTNQTSMYLCASSFGADEQYFGPGTRLTVT.

The CDR3 bases are TGCAGCGCCCGGCTCTCCTACGAGCAGTACTTC. It encodes CSARLSYEQYF. The chain joins TRBV29-1 to TRBJ2-7; unclear D gene. Deletions cut 7 bases from V and 0 bases from J, with 7 bases between. The CDR3 totals 11 residues. Germline CDR1 and CDR2: SQVTM and ANQGSEA.

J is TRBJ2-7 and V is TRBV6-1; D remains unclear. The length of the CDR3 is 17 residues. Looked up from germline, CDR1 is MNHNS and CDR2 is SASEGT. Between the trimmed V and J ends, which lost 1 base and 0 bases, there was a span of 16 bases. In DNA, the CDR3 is TGTGCCAGCAGTGAAGACACCCTTTCTGCCCTCTCCTACGAGCAGTACTTC. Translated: CASSEDTLSALSYEQYF.